The 19 T cell receptor beta chains listed next were all sequenced from one sample in a study of control samples from healthy donors and cancer patients. Here immunoSEQ multiplex PCR was the method, and the copy in TCRdb shows in-frame clones only, minus some. Of 130,000 or so clones listed, 70% to 90% are singletons. The material sequenced was blood. These receptors originate from a man aged 50 to 59 in good health.

The rearrangement links TRBV9 to TRBJ2-1, with TRBD2 identical over 9 bases. The CDR3 is 16 residues long. The germline CDR1 and CDR2 sequences are SGDLS and YYNGEE. V was clipped by 0 bases and J by 3 bases; unmatched bases: 4. The CDR3 region is CASSVERRGGYNEQFF. In DNA, the CDR3 is TGTGCCAGCAGCGTAGAGAGGCGGGGGGGCTACAATGAGCAGTTCTTC. Looking up the rest from reference TRBV9 and TRBJ2-1 gives the full variable domain: DSGVTQTPKHLITATGQRVTLRCSPRSGDLSVYWYQQSLDQGLQFLIQYYNGEERAKGNILERFSAQQFPDLHSELNLSSLELGDSALYFCASSVERRGGYNEQFFGPGTRLTVL.

This sequence joins TRBV19 and TRBJ1-5; no definite D call. The CDR3 is made up of 18 amino acids. Between the trimmed V and J ends, which lost 7 bases and 2 bases, there was a span of 24 bases. Germline CDR1 reads LNHDA; CDR2 reads SQIVND (reference sequence). CDR3 sequence reads: CASTKGTAFMGGNQPQHF. The CDR3, as DNA: TGTGCCAGTACCAAGGGTACCGCCTTCATGGGTGGCAATCAGCCCCAGCATTTT.

The chain recombines TRBV18 with TRBJ2-5; the D gene is possibly TRBD2 (6 bases). The germline V gene encodes CDR1 KGHSH and CDR2 LQKENI. V lost 6 bases and J lost 2, with 10 bases in between. CDR3 length: 13 residues. DNA of the CDR3: TGTGCCAGCTCCCACGGGGGTCAAGAGACCCAGTACTTC. It yields the protein CASSHGGQETQYF.

In regard to this clone: The junction departs from the called germline gene at one end, perhaps through a read error. The genes are TRBV7-9 and TRBJ2-3; 8 bases match TRBD1. Germline CDR1 reads SEHNR; CDR2 reads FQNEAQ (reference sequence). The CDR3 loop spans 13 amino acids. In nucleotides, the CDR3 is TGTGCCAGCAGCTCAGAGAACCGGGACAGGAACGATTTT. Amino acids: CASSSENRDRNDF.

V usage is TRBV28 and J usage is TRBJ2-3, with no clear D. This CDR3 region has 11 residues. The germline V and J ends were trimmed by 1 base and 8 bases, with 4 bases remaining between them. Germline-derived CDR1 and CDR2 are MDHEN and SYDVKM. The CDR3 coding sequence is TGTGCCAGCAGTTTATTTGGTACGCAGTATTTT. Its protein is CASSLFGTQYF.

This clone was counted only a few times. The rearrangement uses TRBV5-5 and TRBJ2-7; D is possibly TRBD1 (7 bases). Germline V lookup: CDR1 SGHKS, CDR2 YYEKEE (reference sequence). With 5 bases removed from V and 1 base from J, the gap between germline ends came to 13 bases. The CDR3 is 14 amino acids. CDR3 DNA sequence: TGTGCCAGCAGGAAACAGGGGAGGTCCTACGAGCAGTACTTC. Encoded protein: CASRKQGRSYEQYF.

This chain uses TRBV19 with TRBJ1-5, with TRBD1 matching over 7 bases. Per the germline V gene, CDR1 is LNHDA and CDR2 is SQIVND (reference sequence). CDR3 length equals 16 residues. Germline trimming cut 4 bases from V and 3 bases from J; bases unmatched to any gene: 9. The CDR3 sequence is CASSNQPGQLNQPQHF. The CDR3, as DNA: TGTGCCAGTAGTAACCAACCGGGACAGCTCAATCAGCCCCAGCATTTT.

The V and J genes are TRBV2 and TRBJ2-3; D possibly corresponds to TRBD1 (5 bases). Germline CDR1 and CDR2: SNHLY and FYNNEI. V shed 7 bases and J shed 5 bases, with 13 bases lying between them. The CDR3 extends over 13 amino acids. The CDR3 sequence is CASKQGGKDTQYF. The CDR3 nucleotides read TGTGCCAGCAAGCAGGGTGGGAAAGATACGCAGTATTTT.

The V and J genes are TRBV7-6 and TRBJ2-5; the D is unclear. The CDR3 runs 17 residues. Trimming stripped 2 bases from V and 4 bases from J, with 20 bases between. The germline V gene has CDR1 SGHVS and CDR2 FNYEAQ. CDR3 bases: TGTGCCAGCAGCTTAAGGGTCCGAGAGTACCCTCTAGAGACCCAGTACTTC. Its protein product is CASSLRVREYPLETQYF.

This clone was found a few times. This chain joins TRBV28 and TRBJ1-2; 7 nucleotides match TRBD1. V lost 10 bases and J lost 6; bases outside the gene matches: 11. Germline values: CDR1 MDHEN, CDR2 SYDVKM. The CDR3 is 13 amino acids. CDR3 coding DNA: TGTGCCATCCCGGACAGGAGGTACAATGGCTACACCTTC. Amino acid sequence: CAIPDRRYNGYTF.

The rearrangement links TRBV28 to TRBJ1-2, with 7 bases that match TRBD1. Germline V gene data show CDR1 as MDHEN and CDR2 as SYDVKM. J was trimmed by 7 bases and V by 3 bases; bases with no gene match: 8. The CDR3 extends over 14 amino acids. As DNA, the CDR3 is TGTGCCAGCAGTTTGGATCGACAGGGTGGTGGCTACACCTTC. It yields the protein CASSLDRQGGGYTF.

The chain is built from TRBV28 and TRBJ2-1, with TRBD2 matching 7 bases. The ends lost 5 bases at V and 3 bases at J; junction bases unmatched: 7. The germline gives CDR1 MDHEN, CDR2 SYDVKM. The CDR3 loop spans 15 amino acids. Written as DNA, the CDR3 is TGTGCCAGCAGTCCCCCGGGGGGAAACTACAATGAGCAGTTCTTC. It yields the protein CASSPPGGNYNEQFF.

This rearrangement joins TRBV3-1 (or the pseudogene TRBV3-2) to TRBJ1-4; D may be TRBD1 (6 bases). In germline, CDR1 is LGHDT, CDR2 YNNKEL (reference sequence). This CDR3 contains 16 residues. The ends were cut back, 1 base at V and 1 base at J, with 10 bases in the middle. CDR3 protein: CASSQGTAKTNEKLFF. CDR3 nucleotides: TGTGCCAGCAGCCAAGGGACAGCCAAAACTAATGAAAAACTGTTTTTT.

This CDR3 reads CASSPIDRAYTEAFF. CDR3 DNA: TGTGCCAGCAGCCCGATTGACAGGGCCTACACTGAAGCTTTCTTT. The chain joins TRBV5-6 to TRBJ1-1; 7 positions agree with TRBD1. The V gene end was trimmed by 4 bases and the J gene end by 3 bases; junction bases not matched to a gene: 9. Germline V gene sequence: CDR1 SGHDT, CDR2 YYEEEE. This CDR3 spans 15 amino acids.

This clone was detected once. The J gene is TRBJ2-7, the V gene TRBV6-6; unclear D gene. Trimming took 5 bases from V and 2 from J, leaving 7 bases between them. CDR3 length: 12 amino acids. Germline V gene data show CDR1 as MNHNY and CDR2 as SVGAGI (reference sequence). In DNA form, the CDR3 reads TGTGCCAGCAGTATGGGTACCTACGAGCAGTACTTC. Protein: CASSMGTYEQYF.

V and J are TRBV24-1 and TRBJ2-1; TRBD1 aligns across 9 bases. The CDR3 has 16 amino acids. Unmatched junction bases numbered 4, after V lost 3 bases and J lost 2 bases. Germline loops: CDR1 KGHDR, CDR2 SFDVKD. This CDR3 is CATSDRTGGPYNEQFF. Written as DNA, the CDR3 is TGTGCCACCAGTGATCGAACAGGGGGCCCCTACAATGAGCAGTTCTTC.

Written as DNA, the CDR3 is TGTGCCATCAAGGACCGGGGGGGAGAGACCCAGTACTTC. Its protein is CAIKDRGGETQYF. The genes are TRBV10-3 and TRBJ2-5, with 8 nucleotides matching TRBD2. Germline values: CDR1 ENHRY, CDR2 SYGVKD. After removal of 7 bases from V and 4 bases from J, the junction contained 5 bases not matched to a gene. The CDR3 is made up of 13 amino acids.

The V and J genes are TRBV28 and TRBJ1-5; TRBD1 matches 8 bases. J gave up 5 bases and V 4 bases, and 1 base lay outside the gene matches. Germline CDR1 and CDR2: MDHEN and SYDVKM. CDR3 length equals 13 residues. The CDR3 DNA follows: TGTGCCAGCAGTTGGACAGGGTATCAGCCCCAGCATTTT. Amino acid sequence: CASSWTGYQPQHF.

The V call is TRBV24-1, the J call TRBJ2-1, with D possibly being TRBD2 (5 bases). This CDR3 region has 18 residues. The V and J ends lost 4 bases and 2 bases respectively, with 20 bases between them. CDR1 KGHDR and CDR2 SFDVKD come from the germline V gene. The CDR3 nucleotides are TGTGCCACCAGTGACCCTTCGGACGGGGAAACTACCTACAATGAGCAGTTCTTC. This encodes CATSDPSDGETTYNEQFF.